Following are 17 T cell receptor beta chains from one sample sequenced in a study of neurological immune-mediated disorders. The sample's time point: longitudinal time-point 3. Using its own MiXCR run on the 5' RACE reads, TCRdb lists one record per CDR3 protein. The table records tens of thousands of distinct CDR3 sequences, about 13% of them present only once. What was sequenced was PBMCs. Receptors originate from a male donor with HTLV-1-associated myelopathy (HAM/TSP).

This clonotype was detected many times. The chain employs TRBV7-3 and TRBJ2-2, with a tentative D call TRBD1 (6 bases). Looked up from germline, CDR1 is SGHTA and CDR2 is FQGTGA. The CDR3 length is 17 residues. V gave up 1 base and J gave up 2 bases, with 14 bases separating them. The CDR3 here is CASSLILSDSNTGELFF. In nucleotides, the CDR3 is TGTGCCAGCAGCTTAATCCTCTCGGACAGTAACACCGGGGAGCTGTTTTTT.

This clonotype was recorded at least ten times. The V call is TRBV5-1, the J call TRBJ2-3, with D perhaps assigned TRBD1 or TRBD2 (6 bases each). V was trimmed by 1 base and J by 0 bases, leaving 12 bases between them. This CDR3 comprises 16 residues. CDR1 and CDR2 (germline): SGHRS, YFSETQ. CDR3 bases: TGCGCCAGCAGCTTGTTCCCGGGGGCAAGCACAGATACGCAGTATTTT. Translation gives CASSLFPGASTDTQYF.

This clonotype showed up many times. CDR3 sequence: CASSAPGSGTEAFF. The CDR3 DNA is TGTGCCAGCAGCGCGCCGGGCTCCGGCACTGAAGCTTTCTTT. J is TRBJ1-1 and V is TRBV9; D is uncertain. The CDR3 length is 14 residues. Between the trimmed V and J ends, which lost 3 bases and 4 bases, there was a span of 13 bases. Germline CDR1 is SGDLS and CDR2 is YYNGEE.

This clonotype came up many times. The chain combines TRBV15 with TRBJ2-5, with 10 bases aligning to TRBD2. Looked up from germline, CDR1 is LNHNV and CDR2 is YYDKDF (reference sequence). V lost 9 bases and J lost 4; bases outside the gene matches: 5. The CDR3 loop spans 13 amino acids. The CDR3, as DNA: TGTGCCACAGAACTAGCGGGGAGAGAGACCCAGTACTTC. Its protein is CATELAGRETQYF.

CDR3 sequence: CASRVFRDINTGELFF. In DNA, the CDR3 is TGTGCCAGCAGAGTCTTTCGGGACATTAACACCGGGGAGCTGTTTTTT. The chain uses TRBV28 and TRBJ2-2; D is perhaps TRBD1 (6 bases). V was cut by 6 bases and J by 2 bases, with 16 bases left in between. CDR3 length equals 16 residues. Germline V gene lookup returns CDR1 MDHEN and CDR2 SYDVKM.

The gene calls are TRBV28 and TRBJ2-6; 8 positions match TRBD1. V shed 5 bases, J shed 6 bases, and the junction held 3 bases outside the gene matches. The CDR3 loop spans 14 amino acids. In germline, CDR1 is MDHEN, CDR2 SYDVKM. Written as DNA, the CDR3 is TGTGCCAGCAGTCCAGGGGGCCAGGCCAACGTCCTGACTTTC. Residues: CASSPGGQANVLTF.

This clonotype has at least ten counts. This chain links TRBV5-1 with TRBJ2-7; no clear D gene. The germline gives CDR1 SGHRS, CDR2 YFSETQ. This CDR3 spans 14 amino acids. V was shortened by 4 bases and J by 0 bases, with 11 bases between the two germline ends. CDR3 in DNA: TGCGCCAGCAGCGGAACAGCCGGCTCCTACGAGCAGTACTTC. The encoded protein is CASSGTAGSYEQYF.

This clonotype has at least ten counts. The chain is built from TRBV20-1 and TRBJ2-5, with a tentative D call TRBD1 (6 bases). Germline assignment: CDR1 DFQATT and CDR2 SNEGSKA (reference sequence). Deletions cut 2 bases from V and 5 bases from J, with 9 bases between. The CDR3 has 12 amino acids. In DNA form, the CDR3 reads TGCAGTGCTAGACAGGGGTTGGAGACCCAGTACTTC. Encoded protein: CSARQGLETQYF.

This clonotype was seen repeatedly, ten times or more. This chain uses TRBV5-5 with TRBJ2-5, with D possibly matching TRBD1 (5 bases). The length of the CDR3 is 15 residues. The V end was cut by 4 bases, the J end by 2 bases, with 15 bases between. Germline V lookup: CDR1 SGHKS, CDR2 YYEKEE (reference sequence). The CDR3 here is CASSPNQGFQETQYF. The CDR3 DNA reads TGTGCCAGCAGCCCGAACCAGGGATTTCAAGAGACCCAGTACTTC.

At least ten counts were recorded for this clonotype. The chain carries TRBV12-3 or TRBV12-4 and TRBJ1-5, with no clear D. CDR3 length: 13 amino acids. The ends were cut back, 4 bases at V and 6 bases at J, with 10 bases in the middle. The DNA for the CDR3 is TGTGCCAGCAGTTCGGGTGAGGGTCAGCCCCAGCATTTT. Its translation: CASSSGEGQPQHF.

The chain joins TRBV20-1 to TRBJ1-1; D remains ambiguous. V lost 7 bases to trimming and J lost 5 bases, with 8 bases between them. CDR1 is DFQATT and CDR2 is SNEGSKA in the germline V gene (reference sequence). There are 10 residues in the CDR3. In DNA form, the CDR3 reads TGCAGTGGGGTCAGGACTGAAGCTTTCTTT. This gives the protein CSGVRTEAFF.

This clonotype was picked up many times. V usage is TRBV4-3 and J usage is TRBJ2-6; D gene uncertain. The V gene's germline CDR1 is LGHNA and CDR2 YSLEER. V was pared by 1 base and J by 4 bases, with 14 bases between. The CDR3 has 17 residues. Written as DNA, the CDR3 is TGCGCCAGCAGCCAAGGGAACAGACAATGGGGGGCCAACGTCCTGACTTTC. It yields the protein CASSQGNRQWGANVLTF.

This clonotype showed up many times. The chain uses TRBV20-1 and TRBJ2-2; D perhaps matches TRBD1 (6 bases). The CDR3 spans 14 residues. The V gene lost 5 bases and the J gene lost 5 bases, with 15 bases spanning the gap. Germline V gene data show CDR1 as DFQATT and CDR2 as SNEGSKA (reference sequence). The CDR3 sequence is CSAPRLQGTGELFF. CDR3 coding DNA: TGCAGTGCTCCCCGTCTACAGGGAACCGGGGAGCTGTTTTTT.

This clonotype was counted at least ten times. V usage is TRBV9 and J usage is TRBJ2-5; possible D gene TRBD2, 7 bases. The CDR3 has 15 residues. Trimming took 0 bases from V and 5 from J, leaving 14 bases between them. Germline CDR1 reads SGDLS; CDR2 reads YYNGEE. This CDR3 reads CASSVGGGPSETQYF. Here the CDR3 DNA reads TGTGCCAGCAGCGTAGGCGGGGGCCCCTCGGAGACCCAGTACTTC.

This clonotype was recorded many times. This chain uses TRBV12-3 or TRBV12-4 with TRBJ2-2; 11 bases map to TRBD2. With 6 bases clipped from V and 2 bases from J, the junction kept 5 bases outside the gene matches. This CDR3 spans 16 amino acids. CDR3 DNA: TGTGCCAGCAGCCGCCGACTAGCGGGAAACACCGGGGAGCTGTTTTTT. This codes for CASSRRLAGNTGELFF.

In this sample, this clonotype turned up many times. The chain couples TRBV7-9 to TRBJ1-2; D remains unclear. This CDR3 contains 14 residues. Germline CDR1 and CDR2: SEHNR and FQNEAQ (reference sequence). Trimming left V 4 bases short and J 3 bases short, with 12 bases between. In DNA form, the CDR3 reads TGTGCCAGCAGCTCTTCCTCGGCGGACTATGGCTACACCTTC. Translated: CASSSSSADYGYTF.

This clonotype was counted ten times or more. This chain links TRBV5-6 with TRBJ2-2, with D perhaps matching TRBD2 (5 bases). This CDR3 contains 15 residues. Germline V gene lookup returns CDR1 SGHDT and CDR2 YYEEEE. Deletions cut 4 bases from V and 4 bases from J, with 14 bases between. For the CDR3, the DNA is TGTGCCAGCAGCCCCCGTGTGGCGGGCACCGGGGAGCTGTTTTTT. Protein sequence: CASSPRVAGTGELFF.